Presented here are 2 T cell receptor beta chains from one specimen sequenced in a study of glioma-infiltrating T cells. TCR alpha and beta CDR3 regions were amplified from RNA using iRepertoire nested multiplex PCR. MiXCR, applied by TCRdb to the multiplex PCR reads, yields one record per CDR3 protein. The sample lists roughly 350,000 distinct CDR3 sequences, roughly 41% seen once, with about 12% in the top ten. Material: glioma tissue, nonneoplastic brain tissue, or PBMCs (not recorded which). Source of these receptors: a human donor with low-grade glioma or glioblastoma, undergoing nonglioma brain surgery, or in good health (not recorded which).

The V call is TRBV20-1, the J call TRBJ2-5, with 9 positions matching TRBD2. V lost 6 bases and J lost 2; bases outside the gene matches: 7. The germline V gene has CDR1 DFQATT and CDR2 SNEGSKA (reference sequence). The CDR3 totals 14 residues. CDR3 coding DNA: TGCAGTGCATGGACTAGCGTAAATCAAGAGACCCAGTACTTC. Its translation is CSAWTSVNQETQYF.

This clonotype was recorded a few times. The CDR3 spells CASNRGEGGEQYF. The DNA for the CDR3 is TGTGCCAGCAACAGAGGGGAGGGAGGAGAGCAGTACTTC. V is TRBV12-3 or TRBV12-4 and J is TRBJ2-7; 7 nucleotides match TRBD2. This CDR3 comprises 13 residues. V lost 7 bases, J lost 7 bases, and 10 bases stayed unmatched.